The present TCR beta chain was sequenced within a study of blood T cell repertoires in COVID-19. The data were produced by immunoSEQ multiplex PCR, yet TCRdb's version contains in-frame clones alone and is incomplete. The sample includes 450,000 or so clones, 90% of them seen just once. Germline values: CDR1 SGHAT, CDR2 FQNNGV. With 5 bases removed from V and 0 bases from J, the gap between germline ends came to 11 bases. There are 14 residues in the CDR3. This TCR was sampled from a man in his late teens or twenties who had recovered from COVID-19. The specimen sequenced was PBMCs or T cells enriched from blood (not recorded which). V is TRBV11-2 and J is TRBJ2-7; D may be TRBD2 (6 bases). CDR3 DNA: TGTGCCAGCAGCGGGACGGGACTCTCCTACGAGCAGTACTTC. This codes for CASSGTGLSYEQYF.